Below, one T cell receptor (beta chain) is given with its context. The investigators amplified TCR beta CDR3 regions from RNA transcripts. The HTBI set primed first-round TCR CDR3 RT-PCR. TCRdb reanalysed the multiplex PCR reads using MiXCR and keeps one entry per CDR3 protein. The table shows about 290,000 distinct CDR3 sequences, with 10% to 15% occurring only once. This entry is derived from a study of T cells in Graves' hyperthyroidism and ophthalmopathy. Germline CDR1 reads SGDLS; CDR2 reads YYNGEE. The CDR3 has 15 residues. Trimming left V 0 bases short and J 4 bases short, with 11 bases between.

Sequences were obtained from blood. The V call is TRBV9, the J call TRBJ1-5, with D tentatively TRBD1 (5 bases). This sequence originates from a woman in her twenties or thirties with Graves' hyperthyroidism that later progressed to Graves' ophthalmopathy. CDR3 protein: CASSVEAGSNQPQHF. The DNA for the CDR3 is TGTGCCAGCAGCGTAGAGGCAGGGAGTAATCAGCCCCAGCATTTT. The full variable domain, completed using reference TRBV9 and TRBJ1-5, is DSGVTQTPKHLITATGQRVTLRCSPRSGDLSVYWYQQSLDQGLQFLIQYYNGEERAKGNILERFSAQQFPDLHSELNLSSLELGDSALYFCASSVEAGSNQPQHFGDGTRLSIL.